These T cell receptor beta chains were read from a single sample in a study of cytomegalovirus exposure and HLA in healthy donors. The data were produced by immunoSEQ multiplex PCR, yet TCRdb's version contains in-frame clones alone and is incomplete. Of about 220,000 clones in the sample, 75% to 80% were seen once. What was sequenced was PBMCs. The receptor source for this set is a male donor in good health and CMV-seronegative. Both conserved end residues are part of each CDR3. Fields, in order: V gene, J gene, CDR3 protein.

>TRBV9|TRBJ2-7
CASSAGDFAYEQYF
>TRBV5-1|TRBJ2-3
CASSLTGLSTDTQYF
>TRBV2|TRBJ1-5
CASRKSPDRGRNQPQHF
>TRBV4-3|TRBJ2-5
CASSQDWNRGTQYF
>TRBV5-6|TRBJ2-7
CASSFSSGSYEQYF
>TRBV2|TRBJ2-2
CASVTGSAGELFF
>TRBV9|TRBJ2-3
CASSALAGGPVDTQYF
>TRBV7-8|TRBJ2-3
CASSSRDSTDTQYF
>TRBV28|TRBJ1-5
CASRGGQGNNQPQHF
>TRBV7-6|TRBJ1-5
CASSTTRDRGLNQPQHF
>TRBV7-9|TRBJ1-2
CASSLDLNYGYTF
>TRBV28|TRBJ2-5
CASSAVQETQYF
>TRBV5-4|TRBJ2-5
CASSPGTSGQETQYF
>TRBV7-9|TRBJ1-2
CASIQAGQGCGYTF
>TRBV27|TRBJ1-4
CASQLQGGKLFF
>TRBV4-1|TRBJ2-1
CASSQEASGVNNEQFF
>TRBV10-3|NA
CAISGRQGPYEQYF